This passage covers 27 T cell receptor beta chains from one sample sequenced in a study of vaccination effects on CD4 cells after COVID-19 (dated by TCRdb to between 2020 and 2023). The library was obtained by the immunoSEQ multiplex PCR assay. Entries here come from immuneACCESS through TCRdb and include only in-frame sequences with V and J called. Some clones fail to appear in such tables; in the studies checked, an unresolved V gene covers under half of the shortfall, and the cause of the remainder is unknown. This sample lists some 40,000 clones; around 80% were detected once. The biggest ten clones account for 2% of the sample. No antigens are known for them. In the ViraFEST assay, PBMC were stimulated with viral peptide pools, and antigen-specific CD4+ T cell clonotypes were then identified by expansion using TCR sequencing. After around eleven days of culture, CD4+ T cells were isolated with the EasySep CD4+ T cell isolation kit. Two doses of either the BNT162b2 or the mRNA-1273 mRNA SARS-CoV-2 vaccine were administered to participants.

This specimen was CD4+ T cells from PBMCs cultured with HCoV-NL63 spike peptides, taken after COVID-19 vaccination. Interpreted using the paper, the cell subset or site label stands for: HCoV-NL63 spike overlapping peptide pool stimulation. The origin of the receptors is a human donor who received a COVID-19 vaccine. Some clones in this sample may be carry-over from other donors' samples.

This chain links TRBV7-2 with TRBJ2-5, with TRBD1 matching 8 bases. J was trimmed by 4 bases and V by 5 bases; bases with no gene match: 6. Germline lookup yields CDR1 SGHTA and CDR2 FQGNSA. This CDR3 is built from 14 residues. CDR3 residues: CASSPRTGLETQYF. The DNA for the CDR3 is TGTGCCAGCAGCCCCCGGACAGGGTTAGAGACCCAGTACTTC.

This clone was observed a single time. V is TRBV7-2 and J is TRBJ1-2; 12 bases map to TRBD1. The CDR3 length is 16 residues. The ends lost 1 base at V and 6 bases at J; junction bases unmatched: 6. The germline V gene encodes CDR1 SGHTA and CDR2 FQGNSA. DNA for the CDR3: TGTGCCAGCAGCTTAGATTTTGGGACAGGGGGCGATGGCTACACCTTC. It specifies CASSLDFGTGGDGYTF.

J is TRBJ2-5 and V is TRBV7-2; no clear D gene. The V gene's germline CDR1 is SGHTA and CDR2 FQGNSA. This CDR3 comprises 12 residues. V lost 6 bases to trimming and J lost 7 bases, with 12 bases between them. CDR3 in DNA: TGTGCCAGCAGTCGGATTGAGCTGACCCAGTACTTC. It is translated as CASSRIELTQYF.

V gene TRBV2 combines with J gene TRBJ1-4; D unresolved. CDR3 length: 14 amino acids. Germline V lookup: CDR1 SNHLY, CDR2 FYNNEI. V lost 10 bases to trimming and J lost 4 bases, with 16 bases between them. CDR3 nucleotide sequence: TGTGCCACCGAAGCGGATCGTGGTAATGAAAAACTGTTTTTT. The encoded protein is CATEADRGNEKLFF.

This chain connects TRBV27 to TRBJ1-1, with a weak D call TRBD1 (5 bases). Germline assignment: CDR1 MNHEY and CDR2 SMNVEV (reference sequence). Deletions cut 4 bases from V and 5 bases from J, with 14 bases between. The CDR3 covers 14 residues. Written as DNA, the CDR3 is TGTGCCAGCAGTTCCGGACAACTACGGACTGAAGCTTTCTTT. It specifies CASSSGQLRTEAFF.

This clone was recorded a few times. The CDR3 coding sequence is TGTGCCAGCAGCTACAGGGGGTCTCCTAGCACAGATACGCAGTATTTT. Translated: CASSYRGSPSTDTQYF. V is TRBV7-9 and J is TRBJ2-3, with 8 bases identical to TRBD1. The CDR3 covers 16 residues. V gave up 4 bases and J gave up 0 bases; unmatched junction bases: 6. Germline V gene data show CDR1 as SEHNR and CDR2 as FQNEAQ (reference sequence).

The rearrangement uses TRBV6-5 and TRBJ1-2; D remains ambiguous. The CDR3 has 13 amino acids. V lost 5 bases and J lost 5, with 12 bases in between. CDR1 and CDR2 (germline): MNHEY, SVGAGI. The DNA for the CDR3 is TGTGCCAGCAGTCTTTTACCCCTTTATGGCTACACCTTC. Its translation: CASSLLPLYGYTF.

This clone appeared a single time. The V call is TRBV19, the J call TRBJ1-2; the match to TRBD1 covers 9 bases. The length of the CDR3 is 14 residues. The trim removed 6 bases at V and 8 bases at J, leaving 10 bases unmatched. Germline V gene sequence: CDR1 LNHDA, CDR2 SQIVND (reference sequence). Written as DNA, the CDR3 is TGTGCCAGTAGCGGGACAGGGAAAGGGCGAGGCTACACCTTC. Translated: CASSGTGKGRGYTF.

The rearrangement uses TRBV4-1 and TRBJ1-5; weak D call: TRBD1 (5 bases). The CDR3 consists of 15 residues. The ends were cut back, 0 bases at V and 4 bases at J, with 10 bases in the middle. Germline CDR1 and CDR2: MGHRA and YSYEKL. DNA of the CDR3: TGCGCCAGCAGCCAAGATTTGGGGCTGAATCAGCCCCAGCATTTT. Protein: CASSQDLGLNQPQHF.

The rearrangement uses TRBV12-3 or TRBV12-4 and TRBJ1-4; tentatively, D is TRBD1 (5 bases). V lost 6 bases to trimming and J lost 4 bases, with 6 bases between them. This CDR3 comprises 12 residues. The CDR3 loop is CASRRGNEKLFF. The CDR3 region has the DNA TGTGCCAGCAGGAGGGGTAATGAAAAACTGTTTTTT.

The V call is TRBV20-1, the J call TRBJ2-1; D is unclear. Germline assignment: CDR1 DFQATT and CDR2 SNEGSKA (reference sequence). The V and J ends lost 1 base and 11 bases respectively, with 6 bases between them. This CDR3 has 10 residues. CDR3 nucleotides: TGCAGTGCTAGAGCTAGACAGCAGTTCTTC. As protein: CSARARQQFF.

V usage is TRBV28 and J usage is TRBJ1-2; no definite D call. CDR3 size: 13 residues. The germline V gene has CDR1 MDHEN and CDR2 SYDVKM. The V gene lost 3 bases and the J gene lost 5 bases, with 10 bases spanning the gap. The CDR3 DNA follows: TGTGCCAGCAGTTTCACTGTGAAGTATGGCTACACCTTC. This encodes CASSFTVKYGYTF.

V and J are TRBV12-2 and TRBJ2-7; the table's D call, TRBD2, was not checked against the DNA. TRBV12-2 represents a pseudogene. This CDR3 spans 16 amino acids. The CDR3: CASRFKDLAGSYEQYV. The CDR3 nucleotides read TGTGCAAGTCGCTTTAAGGACCTAGCGGGCTCCTACGAGCAGTACGTC.

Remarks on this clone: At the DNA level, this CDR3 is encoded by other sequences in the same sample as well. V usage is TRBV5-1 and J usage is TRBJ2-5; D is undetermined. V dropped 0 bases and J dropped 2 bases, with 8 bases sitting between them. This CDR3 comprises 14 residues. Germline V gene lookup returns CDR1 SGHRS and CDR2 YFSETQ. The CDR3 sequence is CASSLDRPQETQYF. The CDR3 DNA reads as TGCGCCAGCAGCTTGGATCGACCACAAGAGACCCAGTACTTC.

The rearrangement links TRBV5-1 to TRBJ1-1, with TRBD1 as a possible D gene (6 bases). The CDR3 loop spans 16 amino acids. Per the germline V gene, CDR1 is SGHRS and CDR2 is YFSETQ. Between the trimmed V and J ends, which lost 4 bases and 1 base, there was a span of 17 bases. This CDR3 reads CASSPGGGLSNTEAFF. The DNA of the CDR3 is TGCGCCAGCAGCCCCGGGGGGGGCCTTTCGAACACTGAAGCTTTCTTT. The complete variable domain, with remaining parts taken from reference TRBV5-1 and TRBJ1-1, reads KAGVTQTPRYLIKTRGQQVTLSCSPISGHRSVSWYQQTPGQGLQFLFEYFSETQRNKGNFPGRFSGRQFSNSRSEMNVSTLELGDSALYLCASSPGGGLSNTEAFFGQGTRLTVV.

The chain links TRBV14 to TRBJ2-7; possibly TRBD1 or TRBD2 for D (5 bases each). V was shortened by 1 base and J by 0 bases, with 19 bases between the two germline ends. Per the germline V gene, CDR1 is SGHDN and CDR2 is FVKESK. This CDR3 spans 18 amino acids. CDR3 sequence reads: CASSQGDPGVLSSYEQYV. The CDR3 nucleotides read TGTGCCAGCAGCCAAGGGGACCCGGGCGTTTTGAGCTCCTACGAGCAGTACGTC.

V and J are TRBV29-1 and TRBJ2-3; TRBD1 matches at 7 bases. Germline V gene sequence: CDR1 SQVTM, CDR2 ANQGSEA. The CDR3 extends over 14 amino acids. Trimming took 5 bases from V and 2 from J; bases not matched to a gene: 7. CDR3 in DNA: TGCAGCGTTCGACAGGGTTGGGACACAGATACGCAGTATTTT. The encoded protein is CSVRQGWDTDTQYF.

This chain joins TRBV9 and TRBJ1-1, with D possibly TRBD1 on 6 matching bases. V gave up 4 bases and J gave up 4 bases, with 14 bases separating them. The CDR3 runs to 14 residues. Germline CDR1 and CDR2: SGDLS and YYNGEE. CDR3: CASSRGGGSTEAFF. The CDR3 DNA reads TGTGCCAGCAGCAGGGGGGGAGGGTCCACTGAAGCTTTCTTT.

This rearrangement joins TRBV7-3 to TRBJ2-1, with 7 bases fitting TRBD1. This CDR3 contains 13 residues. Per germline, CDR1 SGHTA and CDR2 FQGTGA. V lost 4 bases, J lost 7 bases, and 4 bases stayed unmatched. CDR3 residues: CASSSGGFNEQFF. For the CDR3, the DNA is TGTGCCAGCAGCTCAGGGGGATTTAATGAGCAGTTCTTC.

CDR3 in DNA: TGTGCCAGCAGCTCGGGACTAGCGGGCACAGATACGCAGTATTTT. This codes for CASSSGLAGTDTQYF. The chain carries TRBV5-4 and TRBJ2-3, with 11 bases lining up with TRBD2. Per germline, CDR1 SGHNT and CDR2 YYREEE (reference sequence). Trimming cost V 3 bases and J 1 base; bases outside gene matches: 1. The CDR3 has 15 residues.

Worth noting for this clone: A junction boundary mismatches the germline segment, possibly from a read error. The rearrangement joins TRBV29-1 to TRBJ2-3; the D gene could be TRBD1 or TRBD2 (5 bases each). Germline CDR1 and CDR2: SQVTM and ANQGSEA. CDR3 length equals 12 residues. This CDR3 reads CSVARGGDMQYF. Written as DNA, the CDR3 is TGCAGCGTTGCGAGGGGTGGGGATATGCAGTATTTT.

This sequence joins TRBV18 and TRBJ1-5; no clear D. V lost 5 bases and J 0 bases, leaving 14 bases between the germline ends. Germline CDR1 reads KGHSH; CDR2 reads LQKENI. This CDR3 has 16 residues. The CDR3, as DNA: TGTGCCAGCTCATCGACGCCGGGAGCTAGCAATCAGCCCCAGCATTTT. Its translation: CASSSTPGASNQPQHF.

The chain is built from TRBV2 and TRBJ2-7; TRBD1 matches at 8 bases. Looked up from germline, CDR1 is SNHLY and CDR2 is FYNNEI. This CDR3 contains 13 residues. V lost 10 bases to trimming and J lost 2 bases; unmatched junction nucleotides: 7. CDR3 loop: CAIRTDRAYEQYV. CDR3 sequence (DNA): TGTGCCATACGAACGGACAGGGCCTACGAGCAGTACGTC.

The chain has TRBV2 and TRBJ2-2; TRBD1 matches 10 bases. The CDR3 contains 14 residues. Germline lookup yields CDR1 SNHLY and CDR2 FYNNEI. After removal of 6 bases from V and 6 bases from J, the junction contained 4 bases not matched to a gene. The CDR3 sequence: CASSSGQGAGELFF. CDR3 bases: TGTGCCAGCAGCAGCGGACAGGGGGCCGGGGAGCTGTTTTTT.

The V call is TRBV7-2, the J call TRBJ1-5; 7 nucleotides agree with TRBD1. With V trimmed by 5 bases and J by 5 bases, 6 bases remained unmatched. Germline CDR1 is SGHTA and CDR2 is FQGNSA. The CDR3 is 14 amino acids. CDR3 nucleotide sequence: TGTGCCAGCAGCCAGTACAGGGGACATCAGCCCCAGCATTTT. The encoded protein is CASSQYRGHQPQHF.

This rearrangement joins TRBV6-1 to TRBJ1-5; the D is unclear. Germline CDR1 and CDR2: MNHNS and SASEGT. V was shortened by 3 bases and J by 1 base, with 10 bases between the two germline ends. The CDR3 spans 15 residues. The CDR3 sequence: CASSEQRASNQPQHF. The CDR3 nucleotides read TGTGCCAGCAGTGAGCAAAGGGCAAGCAATCAGCCCCAGCATTTT.

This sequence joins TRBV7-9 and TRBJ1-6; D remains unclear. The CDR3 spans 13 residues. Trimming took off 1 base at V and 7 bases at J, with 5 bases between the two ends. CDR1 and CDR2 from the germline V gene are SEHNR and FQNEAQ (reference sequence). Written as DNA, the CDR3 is TGTGCCAGCAGCTTAGTAGAGAATTCACCCCTCCACTTT. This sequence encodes CASSLVENSPLHF.